This TCR beta chain was sequenced in a study of blood T cell repertoires in COVID-19. Sequenced by immunoSEQ multiplex PCR; TCRdb stores in-frame clones only, minus some. Among under 200,000 clones, 70% to 90% were seen once, and the ten largest hold 5.4%. Unmatched junction bases numbered 5, after V lost 1 base and J lost 4 bases. Germline V CDR1 and CDR2: GTSNPN, SVGIG (reference sequence). The CDR3 is 15 residues long. The chain links TRBV30 to TRBJ2-3; 10 positions agree with TRBD1. This clonotype was sampled from a woman between 45 and 65 years old with COVID-19, enrolled during active disease. Sequencing used peripheral blood. Written as DNA, the CDR3 is TGTGCCTGGAGTGGAGGGACAGGGGTGTCAGATACGCAGTATTTT. Translated, it gives CAWSGGTGVSDTQYF.